The 28 T cell receptor beta chains in this list originate from one sample, sequenced in a study of T cells in Graves' hyperthyroidism and ophthalmopathy. RNA transcripts yielded amplified TCR beta CDR3 regions. TCR CDR3 regions were first amplified by RT-PCR with HTBI primers. TCRdb re-analysed the multiplex PCR reads in MiXCR, keeping a single row per CDR3 protein. The sample holds hundreds of thousands of distinct CDR3 sequences, around 13% seen once. Sequenced sample: blood. These receptors came from a woman under 40 with Graves' hyperthyroidism.

V and J are TRBV29-1 and TRBJ2-3; 8 bases are shared with TRBD1. The J segment lost 2 bases and the V segment lost 4 bases, leaving 8 bases of the junction unmatched. Per the germline V gene, CDR1 is SQVTM and CDR2 is ANQGSEA. This CDR3 has 15 residues. The CDR3 DNA sequence: TGCAGCGTTGCGCCGGGACAGGTCCACACAGATACGCAGTATTTT. Its protein is CSVAPGQVHTDTQYF.

This clonotype was recorded at least ten times. This chain links TRBV12-3 or TRBV12-4 with TRBJ2-1; tentatively, D is TRBD2 (6 bases). The CDR3 extends over 13 amino acids. Trimming removed 3 bases from V and 7 bases from J, with 10 bases in between. DNA of the CDR3: TGTGCCAGCAGTTTTGGGACTGATAATGAGCAGTTCTTC. Amino acid sequence: CASSFGTDNEQFF.

This clonotype was observed at least ten times. The chain employs TRBV20-1 and TRBJ2-1; a possible D gene is TRBD1 (6 bases). Trimming removed 7 bases at V and 12 bases at J, with 25 bases between. CDR1 is DFQATT and CDR2 is SNEGSKA in the germline V gene (reference sequence). This CDR3 is 14 amino acids long. The DNA of the CDR3 is TGCAGTGGGCTCCTAGGACAGAGCATAGGTTGGCAGTTCTTC. Its protein is CSGLLGQSIGWQFF.

The chain is built from TRBV27 and TRBJ2-1, with 12 bases aligning to TRBD2. Looked up from germline, CDR1 is MNHEY and CDR2 is SMNVEV (reference sequence). The CDR3 has 14 residues. With 10 bases clipped from V and 5 bases from J, the junction kept 6 bases outside the gene matches. The CDR3 region has the DNA TGTGCCACCTCCCGACTAGCGGGAGACAATGAGCAGTTCTTC. Its translation is CATSRLAGDNEQFF.

Ten or more counts support this clonotype. The chain has TRBV27 and TRBJ2-1, with TRBD2 matching 15 bases. The CDR3 covers 18 residues. Germline values: CDR1 MNHEY, CDR2 SMNVEV (reference sequence). After removal of 8 bases from V and 4 bases from J, the junction contained 12 bases not matched to a gene. CDR3 nucleotides: TGTGCCAGCGGAGGAGCCGGGACTAGCGGGAGGCGTTACAATGAGCAGTTCTTC. Amino acids: CASGGAGTSGRRYNEQFF.

The chain combines TRBV20-1 with TRBJ2-7; D gene uncertain. V lost 5 bases and J 0 bases, leaving 14 bases between the germline ends. The germline CDR1 and CDR2 sequences are DFQATT and SNEGSKA (reference sequence). The CDR3 runs 14 residues. The CDR3 protein is CSAPTLQSSYEQYF. The DNA of the CDR3 is TGCAGTGCTCCGACTCTCCAGAGCTCCTACGAGCAGTACTTC.

This clonotype was picked up many times. This chain joins TRBV11-2 and TRBJ1-1; no firm D call. This CDR3 comprises 12 residues. V lost 3 bases and J lost 7, with 9 bases in between. The germline V gene has CDR1 SGHAT and CDR2 FQNNGV. The CDR3 bases are TGTGCCAGCAGCTTTGGTGGGCGTGAAGCTTTCTTT. Translating gives CASSFGGREAFF.

The V gene is TRBV5-1, the J gene TRBJ2-2, with 10 positions matching TRBD2. The J segment lost 2 bases and the V segment lost 5 bases, leaving 6 bases of the junction unmatched. CDR3 length: 16 amino acids. CDR1 and CDR2 from the germline V gene are SGHRS and YFSETQ. DNA of the CDR3: TGCGCCAGCAGGTACCTAGCGGGAGTCAACACCGGGGAGCTGTTTTTT. It is translated as CASRYLAGVNTGELFF.

This clonotype was counted ten times or more. The V gene is TRBV10-3, the J gene TRBJ2-1; 8 nucleotides line up with TRBD1. The CDR3 is 14 amino acids. V lost 7 bases to trimming and J lost 4 bases; unmatched junction nucleotides: 6. CDR1 is ENHRY and CDR2 is SYGVKD in the germline V gene. The CDR3 DNA sequence: TGTGCCATCACTGGGACAGGAGTTTACAATGAGCAGTTCTTC. As protein: CAITGTGVYNEQFF.

As DNA, the CDR3 is TGTGCCTGGAGTAGCGGCACTGATAACTATGGCTACACCTTC. Protein sequence: CAWSSGTDNYGYTF. The chain uses TRBV30 and TRBJ1-2; no clear D. The germline V gene encodes CDR1 GTSNPN and CDR2 SVGIG (reference sequence). V lost 2 bases to trimming and J lost 1 base, with 11 bases between them. CDR3 length equals 14 residues.

In its sample, this clonotype was seen many times. V is TRBV28 and J is TRBJ1-4; no reliable D call. Trimming took 2 bases from V and 1 from J, leaving 5 bases between them. The CDR3 is 14 residues long. Per germline, CDR1 MDHEN and CDR2 SYDVKM. CDR3 nucleotides: TGTGCCAGCAGTTTAGGGATAACTAATGAAAAACTGTTTTTT. Encoded protein: CASSLGITNEKLFF.

This clonotype has a count of ten or more. The chain couples TRBV7-2 to TRBJ2-2; the D gene is possibly TRBD2 (5 bases). Trimming took 5 bases from V and 8 from J, leaving 9 bases between them. This CDR3 contains 12 residues. In germline, CDR1 is SGHTA, CDR2 FQGNSA. In DNA form, the CDR3 reads TGTGCCAGCAGCAAATCGGGAGGGGAGCTGTTTTTT. Its protein is CASSKSGGELFF.

The gene calls are TRBV12-3 or TRBV12-4 and TRBJ1-2; possibly TRBD1 for D (5 bases). CDR3 size: 16 residues. V was pared by 6 bases and J by 8 bases, with 25 bases between. Here the CDR3 reads CASSRHAQGGRDGYTF. The CDR3 DNA is TGTGCCAGCAGCCGACACGCCCAGGGCGGCAGGGACGGCTACACCTTC.

This clonotype was detected a few times. The genes are TRBV7-3 and TRBJ2-2; TRBD1 is a possible D gene (6 bases). CDR1 is SGHTA and CDR2 is FQGTGA in the germline V gene. The CDR3 has 22 residues. The V and J ends lost 5 bases and 0 bases respectively, with 31 bases between them. CDR3 nucleotide sequence: TGTGCCAGCAGCCACGGAGCTCTGCCGGTGGGACACCCGCACGCGAACACCGGGGAGCTGTTTTTT. Translation gives CASSHGALPVGHPHANTGELFF.

This clonotype occurred a few times. V gene TRBV11-2 combines with J gene TRBJ1-2; D uncertain. With 2 bases removed from V and 2 bases from J, the gap between germline ends came to 12 bases. The CDR3 has 15 amino acids. Germline CDR1 is SGHAT and CDR2 is FQNNGV. The CDR3 coding sequence is TGTGCCAGCAGCTTAATATTGGAGCCCAACTATGGCTACACCTTC. Translation: CASSLILEPNYGYTF.

Ten or more counts support this clonotype. The rearrangement joins TRBV27 to TRBJ2-3, with D perhaps matching TRBD2 (6 bases). Per the germline V gene, CDR1 is MNHEY and CDR2 is SMNVEV (reference sequence). The CDR3 is made up of 15 amino acids. Trimming shortened V by 6 bases and J by 6 bases, and 19 bases separated the two germline ends. The CDR3 DNA reads as TGTGCCAGCAGCTCTAGCCTCCCGGGAGCGGATACGCAGTATTTT. It yields the protein CASSSSLPGADTQYF.

This clonotype was detected many times. This sequence joins TRBV7-2 and TRBJ2-1; a weak D match, TRBD1 (7 bases). Trimming left V 3 bases short and J 5 bases short, with 20 bases between. The CDR3 contains 17 residues. Germline assignment: CDR1 SGHTA and CDR2 FQGNSA. CDR3 nucleotide sequence: TGTGCCAGCAGCTTTGAGACAGGGAGGAAGCGGGACAATGAGCAGTTCTTC. Amino acid sequence: CASSFETGRKRDNEQFF.

This clonotype was recorded at least ten times. The chain employs TRBV6-1 and TRBJ2-3, with 14 bases fitting TRBD2. The CDR3 spans 16 residues. From germline, CDR1 is MNHNS and CDR2 SASEGT. V gave up 6 bases and J gave up 7 bases; unmatched junction bases: 9. DNA of the CDR3: TGTGCCAGCAGGGGCTCCGGGACTAGCGGGAGTTATACGCAGTATTTT. Amino acids: CASRGSGTSGSYTQYF.

This clonotype appeared many times. V and J are TRBV20-1 and TRBJ2-1; D is unresolved. V lost 0 bases, J lost 5 bases, and 8 bases lay in between. The CDR3 spans 13 residues. Germline V lookup: CDR1 DFQATT, CDR2 SNEGSKA (reference sequence). CDR3 in amino acids: CSAREPLDNEQFF. In DNA, the CDR3 is TGCAGTGCTAGAGAACCGCTCGACAATGAGCAGTTCTTC.

The V and J genes are TRBV15 and TRBJ2-7; 8 bases are shared with TRBD1. CDR3 length: 14 residues. V lost 1 base and J lost 5; bases outside the gene matches: 4. Germline V gene sequence: CDR1 LNHNV, CDR2 YYDKDF (reference sequence). The CDR3 sequence is CATSRVDRAHEQYF. CDR3 nucleotides: TGTGCCACCAGCAGAGTGGACAGGGCACACGAGCAGTACTTC. Variable domain in full (rest from reference TRBV15 and TRBJ2-7): DAMVIQNPRYQVTQFGKPVTLSCSQTLNHNVMYWYQQKSSQAPKLLFHYYDKDFNNEADTPDNFQSRRPNTSFCFLDIRSPGLGDTAMYLCATSRVDRAHEQYFGPGTRLTVT.

The CDR3 reads CASSPRDRVTTGELFF. In nucleotides, the CDR3 is TGTGCCAGCTCACCAAGGGACAGGGTAACTACCGGGGAGCTGTTTTTT. The chain employs TRBV18 and TRBJ2-2; 9 bases are a match to TRBD1. This CDR3 has 16 residues. The germline V gene has CDR1 KGHSH and CDR2 LQKENI. The J segment lost 5 bases and the V segment lost 2 bases, leaving 6 bases of the junction unmatched.

This clonotype has just a few counts. The chain carries TRBV20-1 and TRBJ1-1; TRBD1 matches at 7 bases. The CDR3 is 14 residues long. V shed 4 bases, J shed 10 bases, and the junction held 15 bases outside the gene matches. Germline-derived CDR1 and CDR2 are DFQATT and SNEGSKA (reference sequence). Here the CDR3 reads CSAIRPGQIQTAFF. In DNA, the CDR3 is TGCAGTGCTATTCGACCGGGACAGATACAGACAGCTTTCTTT.

This clonotype showed up just a few times. The chain links TRBV20-1 to TRBJ2-1; a weak D match, TRBD1 (6 bases). The CDR3 is made up of 16 amino acids. Trimming shortened V by 4 bases and J by 6 bases, and 22 bases separated the two germline ends. The germline V gene encodes CDR1 DFQATT and CDR2 SNEGSKA (reference sequence). This CDR3 is CSAKTPGRDKSNEQFF. The CDR3 nucleotides read TGCAGTGCTAAGACCCCCGGTCGGGACAAATCCAATGAGCAGTTCTTC.

The chain uses TRBV6-1 and TRBJ2-6, with D maybe TRBD2 (6 bases). Germline V gene lookup returns CDR1 MNHNS and CDR2 SASEGT. Trimming stripped 10 bases from V and 0 bases from J, with 13 bases between. This CDR3 spans 15 amino acids. The chain's CDR3 is CATRLDYSGANVLTF. The DNA of the CDR3 is TGTGCCACCCGTCTGGACTACTCTGGGGCCAACGTCCTGACTTTC.

This clonotype was counted ten times or more. V is TRBV28 and J is TRBJ2-3, with 12 positions matching TRBD2. The CDR3 consists of 16 residues. Germline CDR1 MDHEN, CDR2 SYDVKM. Trimming cost V 2 bases and J 0 bases; bases outside gene matches: 0. The CDR3 reads CASSLGTSGSTDTQYF. CDR3 DNA: TGTGCCAGCAGTTTAGGGACTAGCGGGAGCACAGATACGCAGTATTTT.

The rearrangement uses TRBV28 and TRBJ1-6, with D perhaps TRBD1 (6 bases). The CDR3 has 16 amino acids. In germline, CDR1 is MDHEN, CDR2 SYDVKM. Deletions cut 3 bases from V and 4 bases from J, with 13 bases between. CDR3 protein: CASSFQGKGYNSPLHF. CDR3 coding DNA: TGTGCCAGCAGTTTTCAGGGGAAGGGATATAATTCACCCCTCCACTTT.

The rearrangement links TRBV5-4 to TRBJ1-4, with D unclear. This CDR3 is built from 14 residues. Trimming removed 2 bases at V and 6 bases at J, with 11 bases between. In germline, CDR1 is SGHNT, CDR2 YYREEE (reference sequence). CDR3 DNA sequence: TGTGCCAGCAGCTTTGTACCGGACGATGAAAAACTGTTTTTT. Translating gives CASSFVPDDEKLFF.

The sample holds many counts of this clonotype. V is TRBV28 and J is TRBJ2-3; weak D call: TRBD1 (6 bases). This CDR3 region has 15 residues. CDR1 and CDR2 (germline): MDHEN, SYDVKM. The ends were cut back, 8 bases at V and 7 bases at J, with 22 bases in the middle. As DNA, the CDR3 is TGTGCCAGCCAAATTGAGGGGGAGCTGGGAAATACGCAGTATTTT. Protein sequence: CASQIEGELGNTQYF.